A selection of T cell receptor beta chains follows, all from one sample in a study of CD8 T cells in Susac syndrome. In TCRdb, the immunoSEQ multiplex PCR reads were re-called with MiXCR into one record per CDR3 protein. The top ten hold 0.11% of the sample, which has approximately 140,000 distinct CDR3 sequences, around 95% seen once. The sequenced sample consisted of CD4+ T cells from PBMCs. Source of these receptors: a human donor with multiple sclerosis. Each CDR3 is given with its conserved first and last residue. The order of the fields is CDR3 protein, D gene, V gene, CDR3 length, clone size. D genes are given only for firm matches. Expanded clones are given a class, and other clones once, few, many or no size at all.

CDR3 protein: CASSLQADEQFF; D gene: NA; V gene: TRBV12-3/TRBV12-4; CDR3 length: 12; clone size: NA
CDR3 protein: CASREMGAGANVLTF; D gene: NA; V gene: TRBV6-2/TRBV6-3; CDR3 length: 15; clone size: NA
CDR3 protein: CSARDRRRQGGEQYF; D gene: NA; V gene: TRBV20-1; CDR3 length: 15; clone size: NA
CDR3 protein: CASSPLSGASTDTQYF; D gene: NA; V gene: TRBV3-1; CDR3 length: 16; clone size: NA
CDR3 protein: CASSEVARGHGYTF; D gene: NA; V gene: TRBV6-1; CDR3 length: 14; clone size: NA
CDR3 protein: CSAPHRVVGYGYTF; D gene: NA; V gene: TRBV20-1; CDR3 length: 14; clone size: NA
CDR3 protein: CSARSGGLDTEVFF; D gene: NA; V gene: TRBV20-1; CDR3 length: 14; clone size: NA
CDR3 protein: CASSTFMNQETQYF; D gene: NA; V gene: TRBV18; CDR3 length: 14; clone size: NA
CDR3 protein: CASSQGHNYGYTF; D gene: NA; V gene: TRBV3-1; CDR3 length: 13; clone size: NA
CDR3 protein: CSARDWARFTDTQYF; D gene: NA; V gene: TRBV20-1; CDR3 length: 15; clone size: NA
CDR3 protein: CSARDQQVRTDTQYF; D gene: NA; V gene: TRBV20-1; CDR3 length: 15; clone size: NA
CDR3 protein: CASSPRGGKTEAFF; D gene: NA; V gene: TRBV12-3/TRBV12-4; CDR3 length: 14; clone size: NA
CDR3 protein: CARKRGGGETQYF; D gene: TRBD2; V gene: TRBV30; CDR3 length: 13; clone size: NA
CDR3 protein: CASRRPQGGGELFF; D gene: NA; V gene: TRBV28; CDR3 length: 14; clone size: NA
CDR3 protein: CASHLYGNYGYTF; D gene: NA; V gene: TRBV28; CDR3 length: 13; clone size: NA
CDR3 protein: CSARSETRPNEQFF; D gene: NA; V gene: TRBV20-1; CDR3 length: 14; clone size: NA
CDR3 protein: CASSDRLKGYEQYF; D gene: NA; V gene: TRBV7-2; CDR3 length: 14; clone size: NA
CDR3 protein: CASSVAIWPQHF; D gene: NA; V gene: TRBV9; CDR3 length: 12; clone size: NA
CDR3 protein: CASSVGPGTGDSPLHF; D gene: TRBD1; V gene: TRBV9; CDR3 length: 16; clone size: NA
CDR3 protein: CASSVGPGLNTEAFF; D gene: NA; V gene: TRBV9; CDR3 length: 15; clone size: NA
CDR3 protein: CASSRGQGRGYTF; D gene: TRBD1; V gene: TRBV3-1; CDR3 length: 13; clone size: NA
CDR3 protein: CASSARTGGNTEAFF; D gene: TRBD1; V gene: TRBV9; CDR3 length: 15; clone size: NA
CDR3 protein: CATSDPSGWSDTQYF; D gene: NA; V gene: TRBV24-1; CDR3 length: 15; clone size: NA
CDR3 protein: CASSLEGINSPLHF; D gene: NA; V gene: TRBV5-1; CDR3 length: 14; clone size: NA
CDR3 protein: CASSYRTGGGGYTF; D gene: TRBD1; V gene: TRBV6-5; CDR3 length: 14; clone size: NA
CDR3 protein: CASSYLIGQGARYEQYF; D gene: TRBD1; V gene: TRBV28; CDR3 length: 17; clone size: NA
CDR3 protein: CASSQSGGPNEQFF; D gene: TRBD2; V gene: TRBV3-1; CDR3 length: 14; clone size: NA
CDR3 protein: CATSLQGALGTEAFF; D gene: TRBD1; V gene: TRBV15; CDR3 length: 15; clone size: once
CDR3 protein: CASRERDTQYF; D gene: NA; V gene: TRBV2; CDR3 length: 11; clone size: NA
CDR3 protein: CASSVVGDTQYF; D gene: NA; V gene: TRBV9; CDR3 length: 12; clone size: few
CDR3 protein: CASSQAGGSGSQLGAYEQYF; D gene: TRBD2; V gene: TRBV4-2; CDR3 length: 20; clone size: NA
CDR3 protein: CASSAEAQAAEAFF; D gene: NA; V gene: TRBV7-9; CDR3 length: 14; clone size: NA
CDR3 protein: CASFSGSGANVLTF; D gene: NA; V gene: TRBV19; CDR3 length: 14; clone size: NA
CDR3 protein: CASSLAPETQYF; D gene: NA; V gene: TRBV7-2; CDR3 length: 12; clone size: NA
CDR3 protein: CASSLQANYGYTF; D gene: NA; V gene: TRBV27; CDR3 length: 13; clone size: NA
CDR3 protein: CASSPRGAPYNEQFF; D gene: TRBD2; V gene: TRBV3-1; CDR3 length: 15; clone size: NA
CDR3 protein: CASSLSVGGPNTQYF; D gene: TRBD2; V gene: TRBV5-1; CDR3 length: 15; clone size: NA
CDR3 protein: CASSVVPGTSGSSTGELFF; D gene: TRBD2; V gene: TRBV9; CDR3 length: 19; clone size: NA
CDR3 protein: CASSPQGQLAYEQYF; D gene: NA; V gene: TRBV18; CDR3 length: 15; clone size: NA
CDR3 protein: CASSVGGAAKNIQYF; D gene: NA; V gene: TRBV7-2; CDR3 length: 15; clone size: once
CDR3 protein: CASSLGSSGRQETQYF; D gene: TRBD2; V gene: TRBV11-1; CDR3 length: 16; clone size: once
CDR3 protein: CATSDPGFGTKERPTDTQYF; D gene: NA; V gene: TRBV24-1; CDR3 length: 20; clone size: NA
CDR3 protein: CASSYTTGVGYEQYF; D gene: TRBD1; V gene: TRBV6-5; CDR3 length: 15; clone size: NA
CDR3 protein: CASQPRRNTEAFF; D gene: NA; V gene: TRBV19; CDR3 length: 13; clone size: NA
CDR3 protein: CASSFRTSATGEQYF; D gene: TRBD2; V gene: TRBV13; CDR3 length: 15; clone size: once
CDR3 protein: CSVRTGVNGYTF; D gene: TRBD1; V gene: TRBV29-1; CDR3 length: 12; clone size: NA
CDR3 protein: CASRSTGERQPQHF; D gene: TRBD1; V gene: TRBV12-3/TRBV12-4; CDR3 length: 14; clone size: NA
CDR3 protein: CASSQGDPSGTDTQYF; D gene: TRBD2; V gene: TRBV4-3; CDR3 length: 16; clone size: NA
CDR3 protein: CSVGQAVEGEQYF; D gene: TRBD1; V gene: TRBV29-1; CDR3 length: 13; clone size: once